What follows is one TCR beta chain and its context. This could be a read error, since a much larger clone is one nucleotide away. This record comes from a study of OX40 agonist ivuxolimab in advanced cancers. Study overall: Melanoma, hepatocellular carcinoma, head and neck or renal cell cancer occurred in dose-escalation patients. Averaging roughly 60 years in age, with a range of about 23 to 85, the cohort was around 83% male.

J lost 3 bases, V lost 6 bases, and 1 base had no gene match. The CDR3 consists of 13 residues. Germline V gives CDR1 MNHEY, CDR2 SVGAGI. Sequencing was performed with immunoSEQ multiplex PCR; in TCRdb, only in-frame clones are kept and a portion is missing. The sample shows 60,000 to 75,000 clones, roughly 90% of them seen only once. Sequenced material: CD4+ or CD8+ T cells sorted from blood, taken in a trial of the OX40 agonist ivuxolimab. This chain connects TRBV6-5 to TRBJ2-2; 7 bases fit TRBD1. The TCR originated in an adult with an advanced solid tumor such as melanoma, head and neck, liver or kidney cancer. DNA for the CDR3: TGTGCCAGCAGCGACAGGGACACCGGGGAGCTGTTTTTT. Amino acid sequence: CASSDRDTGELFF.